The rows below give T cell receptor beta chains drawn from one sample of a study of T cell changes during pregnancy in multiple sclerosis. Sequencing used immunoSEQ multiplex PCR; TCRdb keeps in-frame clones, though not all of them. Among about 46,000 clones listed, 93% were seen once. The source was CD8+ T cells from peripheral blood mononuclear cells, collected after pregnancy. These receptors were obtained from a female donor with multiple sclerosis, enrolled in a pregnancy study. Both conserved end residues are part of each CDR3. Each record gives: D gene, V gene, clone size, J gene, CDR3 DNA, CDR3 protein. A D gene is named only where the DNA matches it firmly. Only part of the rows carry a size: once, few, many, or a class if the clone is expanded.

D gene: -
V gene: TRBV27
clone size: -
J gene: TRBJ2-3
CDR3 DNA: TGTGCCAGCAGTCATACTAGCACAGATACGCAGTATTTT
CDR3 protein: CASSHTSTDTQYF

D gene: TRBD2
V gene: TRBV9
clone size: -
J gene: TRBJ2-7
CDR3 DNA: TGTGCCAGCAGCGTTGAAGGCGGGGGGACGCTAAACGAGCAGTACTTC
CDR3 protein: CASSVEGGGTLNEQYF

D gene: -
V gene: TRBV9
clone size: -
J gene: TRBJ2-1
CDR3 DNA: TGTGCCAGCAGCGTAGCTTACGAGACTAGAGATGAGCAGTTCTTC
CDR3 protein: CASSVAYETRDEQFF

D gene: -
V gene: TRBV5-1
clone size: -
J gene: TRBJ2-7
CDR3 DNA: TGCGCCAGCAGCCCCAGCGGCTACGAGCAGTACTTC
CDR3 protein: CASSPSGYEQYF

D gene: TRBD2
V gene: TRBV11-2
clone size: -
J gene: TRBJ2-1
CDR3 DNA: TGTGCCAGCAGCCTACTAGCGGGAGGAGTCGATGAGCAGTTCTTC
CDR3 protein: CASSLLAGGVDEQFF

D gene: -
V gene: TRBV6-1
clone size: once
J gene: TRBJ2-5
CDR3 DNA: TGTGCCAGCAGTGAGCCGTGGACTGGGAGTGACTTC
CDR3 protein: CASSEPWTGSDF

D gene: -
V gene: TRBV4-1
clone size: -
J gene: TRBJ1-3
CDR3 DNA: TGCGCCAGCAGCCCACAGGCTCTTGGAAACACCATATATTTT
CDR3 protein: CASSPQALGNTIYF

D gene: TRBD1
V gene: TRBV4-3
clone size: -
J gene: TRBJ1-2
CDR3 DNA: TGCGCCAGCAGCCAAGAGCCGGGACAGGCTAACTATGGCTACACCTTC
CDR3 protein: CASSQEPGQANYGYTF

D gene: TRBD1
V gene: TRBV27
clone size: -
J gene: TRBJ2-5
CDR3 DNA: TGTGCCAGCAGTCCCCGGGACAGGGGGCCGGAGACCCAGTACTTC
CDR3 protein: CASSPRDRGPETQYF

D gene: -
V gene: TRBV5-1
clone size: -
J gene: TRBJ2-7
CDR3 DNA: TGCGCCAGCAGCTTGGATGCGGGATTACGCTACGAGCAGTACTTC
CDR3 protein: CASSLDAGLRYEQYF

D gene: TRBD2
V gene: TRBV19
clone size: -
J gene: TRBJ2-2
CDR3 DNA: TGTGCCAGTACGGCTCGGAGGCTAGCGGGAGGCGCTGCGAACACCGGGGAGCTGTTTTTT
CDR3 protein: CASTARRLAGGAANTGELFF

D gene: TRBD2
V gene: TRBV7-9
clone size: -
J gene: TRBJ2-7
CDR3 DNA: TGTGCCACCTCATCTGGACTAGATGGATCCTACGAGCAGTACTTC
CDR3 protein: CATSSGLDGSYEQYF

D gene: TRBD1
V gene: TRBV6-6
clone size: -
J gene: TRBJ1-1
CDR3 DNA: TGTGCCAGCAGTGGGACAGGGAGAGTCACTGAAGCTTTCTTT
CDR3 protein: CASSGTGRVTEAFF

D gene: TRBD1
V gene: TRBV6-1
clone size: -
J gene: TRBJ1-5
CDR3 DNA: TGTGCCAGCAGTGAAGGGACAGGGGGCAGTCAGCCCCAGCATTTT
CDR3 protein: CASSEGTGGSQPQHF

D gene: TRBD2
V gene: TRBV27
clone size: -
J gene: TRBJ2-7
CDR3 DNA: TGTGCCAGCAGTTCCCCGCGGGGACTAGGCTCCTACGAGCAGTACTTC
CDR3 protein: CASSSPRGLGSYEQYF

D gene: TRBD1
V gene: TRBV15
clone size: once
J gene: TRBJ2-5
CDR3 DNA: TGTGCCACCAGCAGGCGAGGGACAGGGTTCGGGGGAGAGACCCAGTACTTC
CDR3 protein: CATSRRGTGFGGETQYF